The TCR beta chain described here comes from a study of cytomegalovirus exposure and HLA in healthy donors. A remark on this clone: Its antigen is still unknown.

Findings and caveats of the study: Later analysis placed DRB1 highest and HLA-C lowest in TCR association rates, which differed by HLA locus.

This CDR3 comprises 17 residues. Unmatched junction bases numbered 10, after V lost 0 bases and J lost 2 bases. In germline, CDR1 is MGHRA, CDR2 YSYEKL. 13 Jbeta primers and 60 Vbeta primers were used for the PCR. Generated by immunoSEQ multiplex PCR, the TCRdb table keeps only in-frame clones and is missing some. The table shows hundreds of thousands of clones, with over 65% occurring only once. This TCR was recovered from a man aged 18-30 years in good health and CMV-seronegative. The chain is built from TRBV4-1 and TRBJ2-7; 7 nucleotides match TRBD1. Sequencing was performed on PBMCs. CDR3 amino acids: CASSQDGDSKRTYEQYF. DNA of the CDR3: TGCGCCAGCAGCCAAGACGGGGACAGTAAAAGGACCTACGAGCAGTACTTC.